These T cell receptor beta chains were read from a single sample in a study of T-cell memory formation after mild COVID-19. Each CDR3 protein is one row after TCRdb ran MiXCR on the 5' RACE reads. The sample includes 150,000 to 200,000 distinct CDR3 sequences, over 20% of them seen just once. Input material: PBMCs or a T cell subset sorted from them (not recorded which). The receptors here all came from an adult woman who had mild COVID-19 (a few samples of this study predate the infection). Cell type and time point are not known. CDR3s include the opening cysteine and the closing phenylalanine or tryptophan. Fields, in order: D gene, V gene, J gene, clone size, CDR3 DNA, CDR3 protein. A D gene is named only where the DNA matches it firmly. The size of a clone is reported for some rows only, either as once, few or many, or as a class for expanded clones.

d_gene: -; v_gene: TRBV5-6; j_gene: TRBJ2-7; abundance: few; CDR3nt: TGTGCCAGCAGCTTGGGGGGGGCGAAGTACGAGCAGTACTTC; CDR3aa: CASSLGGAKYEQYF
d_gene: -; v_gene: TRBV30; j_gene: TRBJ2-7; abundance: -; CDR3nt: TGTGCCTGGAACCCAGGGGCGGGCTACGAGCAGTACTTC; CDR3aa: CAWNPGAGYEQYF
d_gene: -; v_gene: TRBV7-2; j_gene: TRBJ2-7; abundance: few; CDR3nt: TGTGCCAGCAGCTTAGTTCGGGACTCCGTGTACGAGCAGTACTTC; CDR3aa: CASSLVRDSVYEQYF
d_gene: -; v_gene: TRBV6-5; j_gene: TRBJ2-3; abundance: few; CDR3nt: TGTGCCAGCGGTCTATACCGCACAGATACGCAGTATTTT; CDR3aa: CASGLYRTDTQYF
d_gene: -; v_gene: TRBV27; j_gene: TRBJ2-1; abundance: once; CDR3nt: TGTGCCAGCAGTCTTTTACAGAATGTGAATGAGCAGTTCTTC; CDR3aa: CASSLLQNVNEQFF
d_gene: TRBD2; v_gene: TRBV7-8; j_gene: TRBJ2-2; abundance: -; CDR3nt: TGTGCCAGCAGGGCGAAGCCACTAGCGGGCCATAGGGGTAACACCGGGGAGCTGTTTTTT; CDR3aa: CASRAKPLAGHRGNTGELFF
d_gene: -; v_gene: TRBV13; j_gene: TRBJ2-2; abundance: few; CDR3nt: TGTGCCAGCAGCTTAGGGTACGGGGAGCTGTTTTTT; CDR3aa: CASSLGYGELFF
d_gene: -; v_gene: TRBV14; j_gene: TRBJ1-2; abundance: few; CDR3nt: TGTGCCAGCCAAGTCACAGGACCTAACTATGGCTACACCTTC; CDR3aa: CASQVTGPNYGYTF
d_gene: TRBD1; v_gene: TRBV7-9; j_gene: TRBJ1-1; abundance: few; CDR3nt: TGTGCCAGCAGCTCCGGACAGGGACCTAACACTGAAGCTTTCTTT; CDR3aa: CASSSGQGPNTEAFF
d_gene: -; v_gene: TRBV7-9; j_gene: TRBJ2-2; abundance: few; CDR3nt: TGTGCCAGCAGCTTAGCGGGGGACAACACCGGGGAGCTGTTTTTT; CDR3aa: CASSLAGDNTGELFF
d_gene: -; v_gene: TRBV7-6; j_gene: TRBJ2-3; abundance: -; CDR3nt: TGTGCCAGCAGCACATATAGGGGGGATACGCAGTATTTT; CDR3aa: CASSTYRGDTQYF
d_gene: TRBD1; v_gene: TRBV4-3; j_gene: TRBJ1-2; abundance: -; CDR3nt: TGCGCCAGCAGCCAAGATCTGATGGGTTTTGCGGGACAGACGGCCCCCCTTAACTATGGCTACACCTTC; CDR3aa: CASSQDLMGFAGQTAPLNYGYTF
d_gene: TRBD2; v_gene: TRBV4-2; j_gene: TRBJ2-1; abundance: -; CDR3nt: TGTGCCAGCAGCCAAGCTAGCGGGAGTCCCTACAATGAGCAGTTCTTC; CDR3aa: CASSQASGSPYNEQFF
d_gene: TRBD2; v_gene: TRBV6-5; j_gene: TRBJ2-5; abundance: -; CDR3nt: TGTGCCAGCAGTGGGCGGACTAGCGGGCAAGAGACCCAGTACTTC; CDR3aa: CASSGRTSGQETQYF
d_gene: TRBD2; v_gene: TRBV27; j_gene: TRBJ2-1; abundance: -; CDR3nt: TGTGCCAGCAGTTTAAGCGGGAGTCGCCATGAGCAGTTCTTC; CDR3aa: CASSLSGSRHEQFF
d_gene: -; v_gene: TRBV7-2; j_gene: TRBJ2-5; abundance: few; CDR3nt: TGTGCCAGCAGCCCGGCCCAGTTCGGGGCTTACCAAGAGACCCAGTACTTC; CDR3aa: CASSPAQFGAYQETQYF
d_gene: TRBD2; v_gene: TRBV7-9; j_gene: TRBJ2-3; abundance: few; CDR3nt: TGTGCCAGCAGCTTGGGGAGTAGCGGGAGTAGGACAGATACGCAGTATTTT; CDR3aa: CASSLGSSGSRTDTQYF
d_gene: -; v_gene: TRBV5-5; j_gene: TRBJ2-2; abundance: -; CDR3nt: TGTGCCAGCACCTTGGAGTTCGACGGGGAGCTGTTTTTT; CDR3aa: CASTLEFDGELFF
d_gene: -; v_gene: TRBV30; j_gene: TRBJ2-2; abundance: few; CDR3nt: TGTGCCTGGATAGAAGGGACGAACACCGGGGAGCTGTTTTTT; CDR3aa: CAWIEGTNTGELFF
d_gene: -; v_gene: TRBV2; j_gene: TRBJ2-5; abundance: -; CDR3nt: TGTGCCAGCAAATCCGGGGTCGAGTACGAGACCCAGTACTTC; CDR3aa: CASKSGVEYETQYF
d_gene: TRBD1; v_gene: TRBV5-1; j_gene: TRBJ1-2; abundance: -; CDR3nt: TGCGCCAGCAGCTTGGAACCAGGGACAGCATACTATGGCTACACCTTC; CDR3aa: CASSLEPGTAYYGYTF
d_gene: -; v_gene: TRBV27; j_gene: TRBJ2-1; abundance: -; CDR3nt: TGTGCCAGCAGTTTAAGTCCCAATGAGCAGTTCTTC; CDR3aa: CASSLSPNEQFF
d_gene: -; v_gene: TRBV27; j_gene: TRBJ2-1; abundance: few; CDR3nt: TGTGCCAGCAGTTTATCAATCCCAGGATCCAATGAGCAGTTCTTC; CDR3aa: CASSLSIPGSNEQFF
d_gene: -; v_gene: TRBV4-2; j_gene: TRBJ1-1; abundance: -; CDR3nt: TGTGCCAGCAGCCAAGGGACACAGAACACTGAAGCTTTCTTT; CDR3aa: CASSQGTQNTEAFF
d_gene: TRBD1; v_gene: TRBV15; j_gene: TRBJ1-2; abundance: -; CDR3nt: TGTGCCACCAGCAGAGGAAAACAGGGGGAGGAGGGCTACACCTTC; CDR3aa: CATSRGKQGEEGYTF
d_gene: -; v_gene: TRBV6-2/TRBV6-3; j_gene: TRBJ1-2; abundance: -; CDR3nt: TGTGCCAGCAGGGGCGGACAGCACTATGGCTACACCTTC; CDR3aa: CASRGGQHYGYTF
d_gene: TRBD1; v_gene: TRBV12-3/TRBV12-4; j_gene: TRBJ2-7; abundance: few; CDR3nt: TGTGCCAGCAGAGACGGGACAGCCTACGAGCAGTACTTC; CDR3aa: CASRDGTAYEQYF
d_gene: TRBD1; v_gene: TRBV7-9; j_gene: TRBJ1-1; abundance: few; CDR3nt: TGTGCCAGCAGCTTTATTGGGACAGGGTTGACTGAAGCTTTCTTT; CDR3aa: CASSFIGTGLTEAFF
d_gene: TRBD2; v_gene: TRBV6-2/TRBV6-3; j_gene: TRBJ2-3; abundance: few; CDR3nt: TGTGCCAGCAGTATCAACCCGACGCGGGAGATCACAGATACGCAGTATTTT; CDR3aa: CASSINPTREITDTQYF
d_gene: -; v_gene: TRBV11-1; j_gene: TRBJ2-7; abundance: few; CDR3nt: TGTGCCAGCAGCTTTTCGAGTTCGGAAGGGTCCTACGAGCAGTACTTC; CDR3aa: CASSFSSSEGSYEQYF
d_gene: -; v_gene: TRBV2; j_gene: TRBJ1-6; abundance: -; CDR3nt: TGTGCCAGGGCGAACCTAGGACGGGCTAATTCACCCCTCCACTTT; CDR3aa: CARANLGRANSPLHF
d_gene: -; v_gene: TRBV27; j_gene: TRBJ2-1; abundance: few; CDR3nt: TGTGCCAGCAGTGGGCAAGCCAGGGCTGGCAATGAGCAGTTCTTC; CDR3aa: CASSGQARAGNEQFF
d_gene: -; v_gene: TRBV4-1; j_gene: TRBJ1-3; abundance: -; CDR3nt: TGCGCCAGCAGCCAAGATAGGACAGCTGGAAACACCATATATTTT; CDR3aa: CASSQDRTAGNTIYF
d_gene: -; v_gene: TRBV4-2; j_gene: TRBJ2-2; abundance: -; CDR3nt: TGTGCCAGCAGCGGGGGAGGGGAGCTGTTTTTT; CDR3aa: CASSGGGELFF
d_gene: TRBD1; v_gene: TRBV7-6; j_gene: TRBJ1-1; abundance: few; CDR3nt: TGTGCCAGCAGCTCGTCCCCAACAGGGGGCAAGGACACTGAAGCTTTCTTT; CDR3aa: CASSSSPTGGKDTEAFF
d_gene: -; v_gene: TRBV4-1; j_gene: TRBJ2-7; abundance: -; CDR3nt: TGCGCCAGCAGCCCCGGGGGGCCCTACTACGAGCAGTACTTC; CDR3aa: CASSPGGPYYEQYF
d_gene: -; v_gene: TRBV27; j_gene: TRBJ2-5; abundance: few; CDR3nt: TGTGCCAGCAGTTCATACCCTCGGACAGAAGAGACCCAGTACTTC; CDR3aa: CASSSYPRTEETQYF
d_gene: TRBD1; v_gene: TRBV12-3/TRBV12-4; j_gene: TRBJ1-2; abundance: few; CDR3nt: TGTGCCAGCAGTTCAGACAGGGTCTATGGCTACACCTTC; CDR3aa: CASSSDRVYGYTF
d_gene: TRBD2; v_gene: TRBV7-8; j_gene: TRBJ2-7; abundance: few; CDR3nt: TGTGCCAGCAGATCGCTAGCGGGAGGTTACGAGCAGTACTTC; CDR3aa: CASRSLAGGYEQYF
d_gene: -; v_gene: TRBV7-9; j_gene: TRBJ2-1; abundance: -; CDR3nt: TGTGCCAGCAGCTTAGCGGAGCGCTCCTACAATGAGCAGTTCTTC; CDR3aa: CASSLAERSYNEQFF
d_gene: -; v_gene: TRBV12-3/TRBV12-4; j_gene: TRBJ2-7; abundance: -; CDR3nt: TGTGCCAGCAGTTCCCGACAGAACCTAATCTACGAGCAGTACTTC; CDR3aa: CASSSRQNLIYEQYF
d_gene: -; v_gene: TRBV7-9; j_gene: TRBJ2-1; abundance: few; CDR3nt: TGTGCCAGCAGCGGAGTCGACCCCTACAATGAGCAGTTCTTC; CDR3aa: CASSGVDPYNEQFF
d_gene: -; v_gene: TRBV10-3; j_gene: TRBJ2-1; abundance: -; CDR3nt: TGTGCCATCAGTGACAGTTACAATGAGCAGTTCTTC; CDR3aa: CAISDSYNEQFF
d_gene: TRBD1; v_gene: TRBV6-5; j_gene: TRBJ1-1; abundance: -; CDR3nt: TGTGCCAGCAGTTACGGGACAGGTTGGCGGAACACTGAAGCTTTCTTT; CDR3aa: CASSYGTGWRNTEAFF
d_gene: TRBD1; v_gene: TRBV2; j_gene: TRBJ2-7; abundance: few; CDR3nt: TGTGCCAGCACCCCCGGACAGGGGGCGAATCAGGAGCAGTACTTC; CDR3aa: CASTPGQGANQEQYF
d_gene: TRBD2; v_gene: TRBV20-1; j_gene: TRBJ2-1; abundance: -; CDR3nt: TGCAGTGCTAGGAGCGGGGGGGGCGACATATACAATGAGCAGTTCTTC; CDR3aa: CSARSGGGDIYNEQFF
d_gene: -; v_gene: TRBV12-3/TRBV12-4; j_gene: TRBJ2-5; abundance: -; CDR3nt: TGTGCCAGCAGTTTAGGAGTAGGGTCGGGGGAGACCCAGTACTTC; CDR3aa: CASSLGVGSGETQYF
d_gene: -; v_gene: TRBV9; j_gene: TRBJ2-7; abundance: -; CDR3nt: TGTGCCAGCAGCGTAGGAGGTTTCTCCTTCGAGCAGTACTTC; CDR3aa: CASSVGGFSFEQYF